This T cell receptor beta chain originates from a study of blood T cell repertoires in COVID-19. Study details: Acute and convalescent COVID-19 samples came from the United States, Italy and Spain.

Participants were aged roughly 18 to 90 years, lived in under 30 US areas, and enrolled virtually. Looked up from germline, CDR1 is LGHNA and CDR2 is YSLEER. This CDR3 is 14 amino acids long. V was trimmed by 0 bases and J by 4 bases, leaving 7 bases between them. The protocol was immunoSEQ multiplex PCR, while the TCRdb copy is restricted to in-frame clones and leaves out a portion. The sample has about 260,000 clones, more than 75% seen once; the top ten hold 2% to 2.5%. Material for sequencing was PBMCs or T cells enriched from blood (not recorded which). This receptor was taken from a woman between 45 and 65 years old who had recovered from COVID-19. This chain joins TRBV4-3 and TRBJ1-5; D is uncertain. The CDR3 protein is CASSQEIENQPQHF. The CDR3 DNA is TGCGCCAGCAGCCAAGAAATAGAAAATCAGCCCCAGCATTTT.